This T cell receptor (beta chain) was identified in a study of blood T cell repertoires in COVID-19 (dated by TCRdb to the early 2020s). Turning to the overall study: Collaborator samples came from the United States, Italy and Spain and covered acute and convalescent phases of COVID-19. The prospective study material was composed of cDNA or gDNA derived from T cells, B-cell-depleted T cells, or PBMCs. Deeply sampled blood TCRbeta repertoires from subjects exposed to, actively infected with, or recovered from COVID-19 were included in the dataset. The repertoires were released in a freely available public database intended as a resource for research on the immune response to SARS-CoV-2. Samples were obtained from the ongoing ImmuneRACE study (first 160 participants) and from 1,000 to 1,500 subjects provided by 6 global collaborators. Nearly every sample came with metadata listing a de-identified subject ID, COVID-19 status, age in years and sex. Where HLA class I and class II types were available, the types were taken from metadata supplied by the sample provider, not from assay-based typing.

V loses 5 bases of germline sequence and J loses 1 base, and the interval between the two ends is 12 bases. The CDR3 numbers 14 residues from cysteine through phenylalanine. Only CDR3 DNA is held: 42 bases, read in frame from base 1. CDR1 and CDR2, per the germline V gene, are SQVTM and ANQGSEA. Here is what the overall study found, with its caveats: The amount of clinical and demographic metadata varied by source and participant and was provided uncurated.

A remark on this clone: Its cognate antigen has yet to be identified. No clone much larger than this one lies a single base away; base qualities are absent.

The immunoSEQ Assay, a bias-controlled multiplex PCR, was used to amplify TCRbeta CDR3 regions from genomic DNA. Under the source paper's analysis protocol: Nucleated cell counts per sample were estimated from amplification of reference gene primers within the assay. To quantify the absolute abundance of each unique TCRbeta CDR3 rearrangement, sequence reads were collapsed and filtered. Productive Simpson clonality was computed per sample as the square root of Simpson's diversity index over productive rearrangements. This immuneACCESS table, as held by TCRdb, lists in-frame sequences with V and J called but not all clones. Of the missing ones, under half trace to an unresolved V gene in checked studies; the others have no known cause. V and J calls and clone size come straight from that table; D and trimming were deduced from the DNA. In this sample the table shows about 170,000 clones, about four fifths of which occur a single time. The ten largest make up around 7.7% of the sample.

Another Seattle source contributed samples from volunteer blood donors who had recovered from COVID-19. Each collaborating institution followed its own protocols to collect whole blood in K2EDTA tubes. For TCRbeta analysis, collaborators shipped samples in one of three forms: frozen whole blood, isolated PBMCs, or DNA extracted from either of those sample types. This receptor chain uses TRBV29-1 and TRBJ2-4, with the D gene not clear enough to name. The sequencing input was peripheral blood. The origin of this receptor is a man aged 35 to 55 who had recovered from COVID-19. CDR3 reads: CSVPAESAKNIQYF. The nucleotides are TGCAGCGTTCCGGCGGAGTCCGCCAAAAACATTCAGTACTTC.